This T cell receptor (beta chain) derives from a study of neurological immune-mediated disorders. About the research overall: Multiple sclerosis patients numbered around 34, with approximately 30 relapsing-remitting and 3 secondary progressive.

This CDR3 comprises 16 residues. TCRdb independently ran MiXCR on the 5' RACE reads; one entry per CDR3 protein. This repertoire shows tens of thousands of distinct CDR3 sequences, under 5% found once; its top ten account for roughly 3.2%. Sequenced: PBMCs. The TCR was taken from a woman aged 45-65 years with multiple sclerosis. J is TRBJ2-4 and V is TRBV21-1; TRBD1 is taken as the D call from the table, unchecked against the DNA. TRBV21-1 is a known pseudogene. This chain's CDR3 is CASSVRERVTKNIQYF. The CDR3 DNA follows: TGTGCCAGCAGCGTCCGGGAACGAGTGACCAAAAACATTCAGTACTTC.